The clone carrying this TCR beta chain was observed a handful of times. The record originates from a study of T-cell reconstitution after alpha-beta-depleted transplantation in children. Germline assignment: CDR1 LGHNA and CDR2 YSLEER. Trimming took off 1 base at V and 4 bases at J, with 12 bases between the two ends. The CDR3 contains 15 residues. Unique molecular identifiers were incorporated when the TCRbeta library was constructed. TCRdb recomputed calls from the PCR reads with MiXCR, one row per CDR3 protein. This table holds about 600,000 distinct CDR3 sequences, roughly a tenth found once. The sequenced sample was PBMCs from the stem cell graft donor, obtained from the stem cell graft. The sequence was obtained from a human donor who donated a stem cell graft to a child with acute myeloid leukemia. The V call is TRBV4-3, the J call TRBJ2-3; no clear D. CDR3: CASSQVNLGADTQYF. DNA for the CDR3: TGCGCCAGCAGCCAAGTAAACTTAGGTGCAGATACGCAGTATTTT.